The clone carrying this TCR beta chain was recorded a few times. TCRdb's copy holds only in-frame clones and misses some; the assay was immunoSEQ multiplex PCR. The data show 450,000 to 550,000 clones, roughly 78% seen once. This record belongs to a study of shared clonotypes between healthy human individuals. Participating donors were healthy, HIV-negative adults free of recent acute infections or vaccinations. Donors comprised only Caucasian adults living in Nashville, Tennessee. The specimen sequenced was PBMCs. The clonotype originates from a woman in her 40s in good health. Some clones in this sample may be carry-over from other donors' samples.

Written as DNA, the CDR3 is TGTGCCAGTAGTAGTCATTCAGGGACTAGCGATGTACTGCAGTTCTTC. It specifies CASSSHSGTSDVLQFF. The J gene is TRBJ2-1, the V gene TRBV19; 10 bases line up with TRBD2. Germline CDR1 and CDR2: LNHDA and SQIVND (reference sequence). The CDR3 is made up of 16 amino acids. The junction had 15 bases not matched to a gene; V was cut back by 4 bases and J by 12 bases. Full variable domain (outside the CDR3, taken from reference TRBV19 and TRBJ2-1): DGGITQSPKYLFRKEGQNVTLSCEQNLNHDAMYWYRQDPGQGLRLIYYSQIVNDFQKGDIAEGYSVSREKKESFPLTVTSAQKNPTAFYLCASSSHSGTSDVLQFFGPGTRLTVL.